A selection of T cell receptor beta chains follows, all from one sample in a study of radiation and T cells in renal cell carcinoma. The method was immunoSEQ multiplex PCR; TCRdb's version includes in-frame clones alone and lacks a portion of them. Of about 140,000 clones in the sample, 70% to 90% are singletons; the top ten hold roughly 25%. Sequenced here: blood, sampled from a patient whose treatment included radiotherapy and nephrectomy. The origin of the receptors is a woman in her forties or fifties with renal cell carcinoma. CDR3s include the opening cysteine and the closing phenylalanine or tryptophan. D genes are given only for firm matches. Size values are once, few and many counts, or a class for expanded clones, and some rows have none.

abundance: -
j_gene: TRBJ2-1
v_gene: TRBV7-3
d_gene: TRBD2
CDR3nt: TGTGCCAGCAGCATCGGGACTAGCGCCAACAATGAGCAGTTCTTC
CDR3aa: CASSIGTSANNEQFF

abundance: -
j_gene: TRBJ1-2
v_gene: TRBV7-2
d_gene: -
CDR3nt: TGTGCCAGCAGCCCAGGATTAGACTACACCTTC
CDR3aa: CASSPGLDYTF

abundance: -
j_gene: TRBJ1-2
v_gene: TRBV28
d_gene: TRBD1
CDR3nt: TGTGCCAGCAGTTACGGGACAGGTCTTAACTATGGCTACACCTTC
CDR3aa: CASSYGTGLNYGYTF

abundance: -
j_gene: TRBJ2-1
v_gene: TRBV7-2
d_gene: -
CDR3nt: TGTGCCAGCAGCTTAGCGCTAGGGGACGGGGAGCAGTTCTTC
CDR3aa: CASSLALGDGEQFF

abundance: few
j_gene: TRBJ2-3
v_gene: TRBV7-2
d_gene: -
CDR3nt: TGTGCCAGCAGCTTAGTCGGGGGCTACACAGATACGCAGTATTTT
CDR3aa: CASSLVGGYTDTQYF

abundance: -
j_gene: TRBJ1-1
v_gene: TRBV19
d_gene: -
CDR3nt: TGTGCCAGTCAGCCCGGACTTGGCACTGAAGCTTTCTTT
CDR3aa: CASQPGLGTEAFF

abundance: -
j_gene: TRBJ2-2
v_gene: TRBV27
d_gene: -
CDR3nt: TGTGCCAGCAGCTCCCCGGACAGCTTAAACACCGGGGAGCTGTTTTTT
CDR3aa: CASSSPDSLNTGELFF

abundance: -
j_gene: TRBJ1-1
v_gene: TRBV6-5
d_gene: -
CDR3nt: TGTGCCAGCAAGAGCTCAGCTGAAGCTTTCTTT
CDR3aa: CASKSSAEAFF

abundance: -
j_gene: TRBJ2-3
v_gene: TRBV7-2
d_gene: -
CDR3nt: TGTGCCAGCAGCTTAGAGACTAGAGGGGATACGCAGTATTTT
CDR3aa: CASSLETRGDTQYF

abundance: -
j_gene: TRBJ1-4
v_gene: TRBV15
d_gene: -
CDR3nt: TGTGCCACCACCAAGACCGAGGAAATTAATGAAAAACTGTTTTTT
CDR3aa: CATTKTEEINEKLFF

abundance: -
j_gene: TRBJ2-2
v_gene: TRBV9
d_gene: TRBD1
CDR3nt: TGTGCCAGCAGCGGATACAGGGGGCGCGGCGACACCGGGGAGCTGTTTTTT
CDR3aa: CASSGYRGRGDTGELFF

abundance: -
j_gene: TRBJ1-2
v_gene: TRBV29-1
d_gene: TRBD1
CDR3nt: TGCAGCGCCAACAGACAGGGGGCAGGGGATGGCTACACCTTC
CDR3aa: CSANRQGAGDGYTF

abundance: -
j_gene: TRBJ1-1
v_gene: TRBV7-9
d_gene: TRBD1
CDR3nt: TGTGCCAGCAGCCTTGAGGACAGGGATGATGAAGCTTTCTTT
CDR3aa: CASSLEDRDDEAFF

abundance: -
j_gene: TRBJ1-6
v_gene: TRBV5-6
d_gene: TRBD1
CDR3nt: TGTGCCAGCAGCTTAGGGGACAGGGGAGAGCAACCCCTCCACTTT
CDR3aa: CASSLGDRGEQPLHF

abundance: -
j_gene: TRBJ2-3
v_gene: TRBV10-1
d_gene: -
CDR3nt: TGCGCCAGCAGATCCGGGAGCACAGATACGCAGTATTTT
CDR3aa: CASRSGSTDTQYF

abundance: -
j_gene: TRBJ2-7
v_gene: TRBV28
d_gene: TRBD1
CDR3nt: TGTGCCAGCAGTCAATGGGACAGGGGGCAATACGAGCAGTACTTC
CDR3aa: CASSQWDRGQYEQYF

abundance: few
j_gene: TRBJ2-5
v_gene: TRBV27
d_gene: -
CDR3nt: TGTGCCACCTCACCCAGCCCTCAAGAGACCCAGTACTTC
CDR3aa: CATSPSPQETQYF

abundance: -
j_gene: TRBJ1-4
v_gene: TRBV9
d_gene: TRBD1
CDR3nt: TGTGCCAGCAGCGTGGGACCGGGACAGGGCTCTAATGAAAAACTGTTTTTT
CDR3aa: CASSVGPGQGSNEKLFF

abundance: -
j_gene: TRBJ1-4
v_gene: TRBV9
d_gene: -
CDR3nt: TGTGCCAGCAGTTTCACAAGTTCTAATGAAAAACTGTTTTTT
CDR3aa: CASSFTSSNEKLFF

abundance: -
j_gene: TRBJ1-5
v_gene: TRBV18
d_gene: -
CDR3nt: TGTGCCAGCTCACCCTACAATCAGCCCCAGCATTTT
CDR3aa: CASSPYNQPQHF

abundance: -
j_gene: TRBJ1-6
v_gene: TRBV9
d_gene: TRBD1
CDR3nt: TGTGCCAGCTCAAGGACAGGGGGGATTAATTCACCCCTCCACTTT
CDR3aa: CASSRTGGINSPLHF

abundance: -
j_gene: TRBJ2-3
v_gene: TRBV10-1
d_gene: -
CDR3nt: TGCGCCAGCATTGGGACGGGTAAAAGCACAGATACGCAGTATTTT
CDR3aa: CASIGTGKSTDTQYF

abundance: -
j_gene: TRBJ2-4
v_gene: TRBV11-2
d_gene: TRBD2
CDR3nt: TGTGCCAGCAGCTTCCAGGCAACTAGCGGGAGTGGGAAGGGAAACATTCAGTACTTC
CDR3aa: CASSFQATSGSGKGNIQYF

abundance: -
j_gene: TRBJ2-7
v_gene: TRBV9
d_gene: -
CDR3nt: TGTGCCAGCGGGGGGCGGACCTACGAGCAGTACTTC
CDR3aa: CASGGRTYEQYF

abundance: -
j_gene: TRBJ1-1
v_gene: TRBV7-2
d_gene: TRBD1
CDR3nt: TGTGCCAGCACCTGGGACAGGGAAGGAGGTGAAGCTTTCTTT
CDR3aa: CASTWDREGGEAFF

abundance: -
j_gene: TRBJ2-4
v_gene: TRBV5-1
d_gene: -
CDR3nt: TGCGCCAGCAGCTTGGACAGTCAAACCGGAAACATTCAGTACTTC
CDR3aa: CASSLDSQTGNIQYF

abundance: few
j_gene: TRBJ2-2
v_gene: TRBV2
d_gene: -
CDR3nt: TGTGCCAGCAGTCCCGCAACCGGGGAGCTGTTTTTT
CDR3aa: CASSPATGELFF

abundance: -
j_gene: TRBJ1-1
v_gene: TRBV15
d_gene: -
CDR3nt: TGTGCCACCAGCAGAGAGAAGACACTGAACACTGAAGCTTTCTTT
CDR3aa: CATSREKTLNTEAFF

abundance: few
j_gene: TRBJ1-5
v_gene: TRBV6-6
d_gene: TRBD1
CDR3nt: TGTGCCAGCAGTCCCCCGGGGACAGGGGCAAATCAGCCCCAGCATTTT
CDR3aa: CASSPPGTGANQPQHF

abundance: -
j_gene: TRBJ2-5
v_gene: TRBV11-2
d_gene: -
CDR3nt: TGTGCCAGCAGCTTAGGAGCGATGGAGACCCAGTACTTC
CDR3aa: CASSLGAMETQYF

abundance: once
j_gene: TRBJ2-5
v_gene: TRBV7-2
d_gene: -
CDR3nt: TGTGCCAGCAGCTTAGACAGGGTCCAAGAGACCCAGTACTTC
CDR3aa: CASSLDRVQETQYF